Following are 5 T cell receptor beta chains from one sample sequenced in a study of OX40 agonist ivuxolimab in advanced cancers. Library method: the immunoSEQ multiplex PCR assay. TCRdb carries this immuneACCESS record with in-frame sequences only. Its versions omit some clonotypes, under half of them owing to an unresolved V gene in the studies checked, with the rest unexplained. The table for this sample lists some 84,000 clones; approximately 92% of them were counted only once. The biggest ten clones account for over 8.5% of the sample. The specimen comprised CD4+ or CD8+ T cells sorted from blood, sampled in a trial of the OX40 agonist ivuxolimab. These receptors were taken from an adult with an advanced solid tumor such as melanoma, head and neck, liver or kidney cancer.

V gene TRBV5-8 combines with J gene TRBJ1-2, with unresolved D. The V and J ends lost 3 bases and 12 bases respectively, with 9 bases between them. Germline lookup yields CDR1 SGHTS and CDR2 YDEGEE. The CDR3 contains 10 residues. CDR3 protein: CASSYHLDTF. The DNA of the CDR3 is TGTGCCAGCAGCTATCATCTGGACACCTTC.

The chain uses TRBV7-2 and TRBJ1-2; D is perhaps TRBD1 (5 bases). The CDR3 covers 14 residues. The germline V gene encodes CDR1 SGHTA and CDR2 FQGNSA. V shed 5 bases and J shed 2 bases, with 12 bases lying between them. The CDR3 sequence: CASSEDKKNYGYTF. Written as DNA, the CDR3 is TGTGCCAGCAGCGAGGACAAAAAGAACTATGGCTACACCTTC.

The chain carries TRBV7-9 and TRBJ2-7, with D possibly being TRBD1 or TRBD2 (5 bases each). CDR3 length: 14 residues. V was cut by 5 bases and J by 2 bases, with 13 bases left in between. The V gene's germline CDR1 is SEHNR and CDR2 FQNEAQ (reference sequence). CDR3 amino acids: CASSPWDQTYEQYF. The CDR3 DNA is TGTGCCAGCAGCCCATGGGACCAGACCTACGAGCAGTACTTC.

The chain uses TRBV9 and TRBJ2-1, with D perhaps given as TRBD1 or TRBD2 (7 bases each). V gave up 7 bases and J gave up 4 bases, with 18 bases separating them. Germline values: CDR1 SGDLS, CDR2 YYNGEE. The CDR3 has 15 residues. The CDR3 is CASSSGGGGYNEQFF. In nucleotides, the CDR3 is TGTGCCAGCTCCTCAGGGGGGGGCGGTTACAATGAGCAGTTCTTC. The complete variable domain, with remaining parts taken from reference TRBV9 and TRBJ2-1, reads DSGVTQTPKHLITATGQRVTLRCSPRSGDLSVYWYQQSLDQGLQFLIQYYNGEERAKGNILERFSAQQFPDLHSELNLSSLELGDSALYFCASSSGGGGYNEQFFGPGTRLTVL.

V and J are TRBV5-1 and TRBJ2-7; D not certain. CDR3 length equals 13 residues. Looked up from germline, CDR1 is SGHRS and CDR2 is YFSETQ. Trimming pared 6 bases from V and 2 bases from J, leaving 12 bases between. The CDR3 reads CASKEKGAYEQYF. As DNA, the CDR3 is TGCGCCAGCAAAGAAAAGGGTGCCTACGAGCAGTACTTC.